This T cell receptor beta chain is from a study of shared clonotypes between healthy human individuals. It was at deep level that the assay was run. Clones were sequenced by immunoSEQ multiplex PCR, and TCRdb holds only the in-frame ones, with some missing. The sample lists about half a million clones; approximately 82% were seen once. Findings and limits, study-wide: The study sampled only blood, and tissue repertoires likely differ. Investigators expected sequencing depth to affect clonotype sharing among donors.

V was pared by 6 bases and J by 0 bases, with 14 bases between. CDR3 size: 15 residues. Germline lookup yields CDR1 SNHLY and CDR2 FYNNEI. Concerning this clone: Its antigen is not known.

This chain links TRBV2 with TRBJ2-5; TRBD1 is a possible D gene (6 bases). The sample comprised PBMCs. This receptor was identified in a woman aged 40 to 50 in good health. Some clones in this sample may be carry-over from other donors' samples. This CDR3 reads CASSLIQGNQETQYF. CDR3 nucleotides: TGTGCCAGCAGCCTTATACAGGGAAACCAAGAGACCCAGTACTTC.